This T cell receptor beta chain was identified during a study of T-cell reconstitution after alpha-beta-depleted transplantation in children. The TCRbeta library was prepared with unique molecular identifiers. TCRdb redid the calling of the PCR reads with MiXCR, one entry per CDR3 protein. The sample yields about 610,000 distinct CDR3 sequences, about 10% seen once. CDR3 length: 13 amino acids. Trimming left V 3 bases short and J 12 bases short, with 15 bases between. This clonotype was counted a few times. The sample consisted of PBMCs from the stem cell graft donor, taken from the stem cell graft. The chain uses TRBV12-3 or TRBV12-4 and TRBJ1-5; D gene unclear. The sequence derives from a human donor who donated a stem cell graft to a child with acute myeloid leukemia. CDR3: CASSFPPWLVQHF. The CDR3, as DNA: TGTGCCAGCAGTTTCCCCCCTTGGTTGGTCCAGCATTTT.